Listed below are T cell receptor beta chains from one sample, sequenced in a study of blood T cell repertoires in COVID-19. The protocol was immunoSEQ multiplex PCR, while the TCRdb copy is restricted to in-frame clones and leaves out a portion. The sample includes about 320,000 clones, just over 85% of them seen just once. The specimen was PBMCs or T cells enriched from blood (not recorded which). These receptors were obtained from a woman between 18 and 29 years old who had recovered from COVID-19. The CDR3 runs from the conserved cysteine through the conserved F or W. The D gene is left open where the match is weak. Clone size is not always given. Where it is, it says once, few, many or a class for expanded clones.

abundance	d_gene	v_gene	j_gene	CDR3aa	CDR3nt
.	.	TRBV30	TRBJ1-2	CAWGLGSYYGYTF	TGTGCCTGGGGGCTGGGCAGCTACTATGGCTACACCTTC
.	.	TRBV4-1	TRBJ2-2	CASSQVLGQSKSGELFF	TGCGCCAGCAGCCAAGTTCTGGGCCAGAGCAAATCCGGGGAGCTGTTTTTT
.	TRBD1	TRBV10-3	TRBJ1-1	CATSGQAANTEAFF	TGTGCCACCTCGGGACAGGCGGCGAACACTGAAGCTTTCTTT
many	.	TRBV15	TRBJ1-1	CATSFTGNTEAFF	TGTGCCACCTCCTTCACAGGGAACACTGAAGCTTTCTTT
.	.	TRBV30	TRBJ2-1	CAWAVDGTSEQFF	TGTGCCTGGGCGGTAGACGGGACAAGTGAGCAGTTCTTC
.	.	TRBV6-2/TRBV6-3	TRBJ1-3	CASSSPENTIYF	TGTGCCAGCAGTTCACCGGAGAACACCATATATTTT
.	.	TRBV5-1	TRBJ1-6	CASSLDSLTYNSPLHF	TGCGCCAGCAGCTTGGACAGTCTAACCTATAATTCACCCCTCCACTTT
.	TRBD1	TRBV25-1	TRBJ1-2	CASSRDRYYGYTF	TGTGCCAGCAGTAGGGACAGATACTATGGCTACACCTTC
many	TRBD2	TRBV7-8	TRBJ2-1	CASSSLAGGYNEQFF	TGTGCCAGCAGCTCACTAGCGGGAGGGTACAATGAGCAGTTCTTC
.	TRBD1	TRBV3-1/TRBV3-2	TRBJ1-2	CASRATGTFGNYGYTF	TGTGCCAGCAGGGCGACAGGGACCTTCGGAAACTATGGCTACACCTTC
.	TRBD1	TRBV19	TRBJ1-3	CASSIMAGGLSSGNTIYF	TGTGCCAGTAGTATTATGGCAGGGGGGCTTTCATCTGGAAACACCATATATTTT
.	.	TRBV6-2/TRBV6-3	TRBJ1-5	CASSYPQDRYNQPQHF	TGTGCCAGCAGCTATCCCCAGGACAGATACAATCAGCCCCAGCATTTT
.	TRBD1	TRBV30	TRBJ2-1	CAWSPPGQGGYNEQFF	TGTGCCTGGAGTCCCCCGGGACAGGGAGGGTACAATGAGCAGTTCTTC
.	TRBD2	TRBV6-2/TRBV6-3	TRBJ2-7	CASSRPASGIYEQYF	TGTGCCAGCAGTCGGCCCGCTAGCGGGATCTACGAGCAGTACTTC
once	TRBD1	TRBV5-8	TRBJ1-5	CASSIQGAGNQPQHF	TGTGCCAGCAGCATACAGGGGGCCGGCAATCAGCCCCAGCATTTT
once	.	TRBV24-1	TRBJ2-1	CATSEHRSNEQFF	TGTGCCACCAGTGAACACAGGAGCAATGAGCAGTTCTTC
.	TRBD2	TRBV28	TRBJ2-7	CASSLFAGVSFEQYF	TGTGCCAGCAGTTTATTCGCGGGGGTCTCTTTTGAGCAGTACTTC
.	.	TRBV9	TRBJ1-1	CASSGTEGRTEAFF	TGTGCCAGCAGCGGAACTGAGGGTCGAACTGAAGCTTTCTTT
.	TRBD1	TRBV2	TRBJ1-2	CASSEMGTGNYGYTF	TGTGCCAGCAGTGAAATGGGGACAGGCAACTATGGCTACACCTTC
.	TRBD2	TRBV30	TRBJ2-7	CAWTSGIHYEQYF	TGTGCCTGGACTAGCGGGATTCACTACGAGCAGTACTTC
.	TRBD2	TRBV24-1	TRBJ2-1	CATSGGGLAGGNNEQFF	TGTGCCACCAGTGGGGGGGGACTAGCGGGAGGCAATAATGAGCAGTTCTTC
once	TRBD2	TRBV5-4	TRBJ2-1	CASSRPTSANEQFF	TGTGCCAGCAGCCGGCCCACTAGCGCCAATGAGCAGTTCTTC
.	TRBD1	TRBV28	TRBJ1-3	CASSYRGRGNTIYF	TGTGCCAGCAGCTACAGGGGGCGCGGAAACACCATATATTTT
few	TRBD1	TRBV18	TRBJ2-2	CASSPGQVNTGELFF	TGTGCCAGCTCTCCGGGACAGGTGAACACCGGGGAGCTGTTTTTT
.	TRBD1	TRBV5-1	TRBJ1-2	CASSLGTGVDGYTF	TGCGCCAGCAGCTTGGGGACAGGGGTGGATGGCTACACCTTC
once	.	TRBV28	TRBJ1-5	CASSFLRNSNQPQHF	TGTGCCAGCAGTTTTCTCAGGAACAGCAATCAGCCCCAGCATTTT
.	TRBD1	TRBV7-9	TRBJ1-1	CASSLGQGAKAFF	TGTGCCAGCAGCTTAGGTCAGGGGGCGAAAGCTTTCTTT
.	TRBD1	TRBV15	TRBJ2-1	CATSRDQGVGEQFF	TGTGCCACCAGCAGAGATCAGGGGGTCGGTGAGCAGTTCTTC
.	TRBD2	TRBV30	TRBJ2-5	CASRSGGPVTQYF	TGTGCCTCGAGGTCGGGGGGGCCTGTGACCCAGTACTTC
.	.	TRBV12-3/TRBV12-4	TRBJ1-3	CASSHAINTIYF	TGTGCCAGCAGCCATGCGATAAACACCATATATTTT
few	.	TRBV5-5	TRBJ1-3	CASSLAAGSGNTIYF	TGTGCCAGCAGCTTGGCTGCGGGCTCTGGAAACACCATATATTTT
.	.	TRBV28	TRBJ1-2	CASSLAAGGSNYGYTF	TGTGCCAGCAGTTTAGCCGCCGGGGGGTCCAACTATGGCTACACCTTC
.	TRBD1	TRBV20-1	TRBJ2-1	CSASAGTGYAYNEQFF	TGCAGTGCTAGTGCTGGGACAGGGTATGCCTACAATGAGCAGTTCTTC
.	.	TRBV19	TRBJ1-2	CASSIRVSTRGGYTF	TGTGCCAGTAGTATTCGTGTATCCACCCGCGGAGGCTACACCTTC
.	TRBD1	TRBV12-3/TRBV12-4	TRBJ1-2	CASSTTGGYGYTF	TGTGCCAGCAGTACCACAGGGGGCTATGGCTACACCTTC
.	TRBD2	TRBV11-2	TRBJ2-1	CASSLGAGRGNEQFF	TGTGCCAGCAGCTTAGGGGCAGGGAGGGGCAATGAGCAGTTCTTC
.	.	TRBV30	TRBJ1-3	CAWSVRRAGNTIYF	TGTGCCTGGAGTGTACGCAGGGCCGGAAACACCATATATTTT
once	TRBD2	TRBV5-1	TRBJ2-3	CASSLTIAGEGDTQYF	TGCGCCAGCAGCTTAACTATAGCGGGAGAGGGGGATACGCAGTATTTT
.	TRBD2	TRBV10-3	TRBJ2-5	CAISNGLAGVGETQYF	TGTGCCATCAGTAACGGACTAGCGGGGGTCGGAGAGACCCAGTACTTC
.	.	TRBV14	TRBJ2-5	CASTPFQGGAQYF	TGTGCCAGCACTCCCTTCCAGGGTGGGGCCCAGTACTTC
.	.	TRBV18	TRBJ1-2	CASSPQGRANYGYTF	TGTGCCAGCTCACCGCAGGGCAGGGCAAACTATGGCTACACCTTC
once	.	TRBV25-1	TRBJ2-6	CASSDRSGANVLTF	TGTGCCAGCAGTGACCGTTCTGGGGCCAACGTCCTGACTTTC
.	TRBD2	TRBV4-1	TRBJ2-1	CASSLGLANEQFF	TGCGCCAGCAGCCTCGGACTAGCAAATGAGCAGTTCTTC
once	TRBD1	TRBV5-1	TRBJ1-2	CASSSGFQGDGYTF	TGCGCCAGCAGCTCGGGTTTCCAGGGGGATGGCTACACCTTC
.	TRBD1	TRBV11-2	TRBJ2-1	CASSAGQGGNEQFF	TGTGCCAGCAGTGCGGGACAGGGGGGAAATGAGCAGTTCTTC
.	TRBD2	TRBV19	TRBJ2-1	CASSIDSGGLNNEQFF	TGTGCCAGTAGTATAGATAGCGGGGGCCTGAACAATGAGCAGTTCTTC
.	.	TRBV5-1	TRBJ1-1	CASSLLEGLNTEAFF	TGCGCCAGCAGCTTGTTAGAGGGATTAAACACTGAAGCTTTCTTT